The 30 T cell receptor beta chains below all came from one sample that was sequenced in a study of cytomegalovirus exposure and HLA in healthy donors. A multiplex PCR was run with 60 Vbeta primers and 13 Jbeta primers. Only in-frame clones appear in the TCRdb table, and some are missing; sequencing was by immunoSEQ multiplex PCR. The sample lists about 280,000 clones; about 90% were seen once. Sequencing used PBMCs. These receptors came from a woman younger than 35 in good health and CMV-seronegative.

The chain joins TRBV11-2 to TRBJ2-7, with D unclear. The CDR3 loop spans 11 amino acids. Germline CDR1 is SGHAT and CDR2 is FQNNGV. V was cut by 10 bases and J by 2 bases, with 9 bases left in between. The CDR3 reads CAILLAYEQYF. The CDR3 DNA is TGTGCCATCTTACTGGCCTACGAGCAGTACTTC.

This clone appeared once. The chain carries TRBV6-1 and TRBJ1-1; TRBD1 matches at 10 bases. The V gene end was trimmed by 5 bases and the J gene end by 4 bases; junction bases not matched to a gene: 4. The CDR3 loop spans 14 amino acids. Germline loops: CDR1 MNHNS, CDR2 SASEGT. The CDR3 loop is CASSSWDRGTEAFF. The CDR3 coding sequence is TGTGCCAGCAGTAGTTGGGACAGGGGCACTGAAGCTTTCTTT.

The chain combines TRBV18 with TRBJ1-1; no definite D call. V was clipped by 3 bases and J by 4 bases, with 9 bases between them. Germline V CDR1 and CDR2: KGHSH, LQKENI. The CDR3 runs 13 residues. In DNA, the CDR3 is TGTGCCAGCTCACCGGAGGGTCTCACTGAAGCTTTCTTT. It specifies CASSPEGLTEAFF.

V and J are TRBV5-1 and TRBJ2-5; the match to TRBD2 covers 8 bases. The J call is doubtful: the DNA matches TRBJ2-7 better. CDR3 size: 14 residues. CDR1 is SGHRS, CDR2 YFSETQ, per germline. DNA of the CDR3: TGCGCCAGCAGCTTGCGGGGGGGAGATCGCGAGCAGTACTTC. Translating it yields CASSLRGGDREQYF.

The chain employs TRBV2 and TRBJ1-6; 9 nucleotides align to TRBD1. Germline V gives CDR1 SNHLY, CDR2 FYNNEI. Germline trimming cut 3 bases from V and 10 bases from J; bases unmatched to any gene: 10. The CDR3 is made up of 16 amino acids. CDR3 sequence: CASSERSGQGRSPLHF. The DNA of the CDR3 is TGTGCCAGCAGTGAGCGTTCGGGACAGGGAAGATCACCCCTCCACTTT.

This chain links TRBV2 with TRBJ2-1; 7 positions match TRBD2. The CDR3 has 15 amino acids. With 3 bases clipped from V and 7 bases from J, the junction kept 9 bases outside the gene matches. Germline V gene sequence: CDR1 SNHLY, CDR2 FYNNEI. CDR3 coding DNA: TGTGCCAGCAGTGACCTTGGGGGGGGACGTAATGAGCAGTTCTTC. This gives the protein CASSDLGGGRNEQFF.

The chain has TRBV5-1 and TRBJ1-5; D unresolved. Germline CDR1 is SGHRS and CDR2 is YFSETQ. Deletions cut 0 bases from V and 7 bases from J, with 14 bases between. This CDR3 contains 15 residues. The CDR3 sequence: CASSLGETTGQPQHF. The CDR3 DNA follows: TGCGCCAGCAGCTTGGGGGAGACGACGGGACAGCCCCAGCATTTT.

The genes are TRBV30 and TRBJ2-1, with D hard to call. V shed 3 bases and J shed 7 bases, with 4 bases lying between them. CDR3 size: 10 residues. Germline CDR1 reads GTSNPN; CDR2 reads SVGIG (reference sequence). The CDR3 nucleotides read TGTGCCTGGAGGGCAAATGAGCAGTTCTTC. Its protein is CAWRANEQFF.

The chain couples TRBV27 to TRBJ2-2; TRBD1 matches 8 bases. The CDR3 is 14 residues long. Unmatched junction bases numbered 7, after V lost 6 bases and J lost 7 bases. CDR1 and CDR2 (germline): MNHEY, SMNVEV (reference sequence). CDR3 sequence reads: CASRIRQGIGELFF. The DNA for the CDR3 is TGTGCCAGCAGAATAAGACAGGGGATCGGGGAGCTGTTTTTT.

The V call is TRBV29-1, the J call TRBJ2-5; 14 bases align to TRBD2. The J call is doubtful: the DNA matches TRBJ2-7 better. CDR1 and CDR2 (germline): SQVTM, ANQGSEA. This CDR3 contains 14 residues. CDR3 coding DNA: TGCAGCGTGACAGGGACTAGCGGGGGCTACGAGCAGTACTTC. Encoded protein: CSVTGTSGGYEQYF.

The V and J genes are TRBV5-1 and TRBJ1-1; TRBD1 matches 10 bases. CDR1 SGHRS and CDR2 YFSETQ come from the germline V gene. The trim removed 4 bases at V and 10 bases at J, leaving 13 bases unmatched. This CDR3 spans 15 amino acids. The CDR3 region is CASSPQTGGAIGAFF. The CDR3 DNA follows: TGCGCCAGCAGCCCTCAGACAGGGGGCGCGATTGGAGCTTTCTTT.

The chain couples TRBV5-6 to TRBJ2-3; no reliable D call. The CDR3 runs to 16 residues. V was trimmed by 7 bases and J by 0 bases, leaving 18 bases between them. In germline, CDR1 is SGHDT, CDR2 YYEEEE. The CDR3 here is CASSFNYLASTDTQYF. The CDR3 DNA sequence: TGTGCCAGCTCCTTTAACTACCTCGCTAGCACAGATACGCAGTATTTT.

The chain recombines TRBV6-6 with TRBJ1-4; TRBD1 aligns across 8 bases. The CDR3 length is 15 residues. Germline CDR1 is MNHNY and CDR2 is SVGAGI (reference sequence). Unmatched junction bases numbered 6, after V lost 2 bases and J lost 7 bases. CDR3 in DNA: TGTGCCAGCAGTTACCCAGGGGGCTTAGGTGAAAAACTGTTTTTT. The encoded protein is CASSYPGGLGEKLFF.

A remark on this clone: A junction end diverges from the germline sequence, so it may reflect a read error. CDR3 region: CASSENGESPVVF. As DNA, the CDR3 is TGTGCCAGCAGTGAAAATGGGGAGAGTCCCGTGGTTTTT. The chain carries TRBV6-1 and TRBJ1-4; D gene ambiguous. The CDR3 extends over 13 amino acids. Looked up from germline, CDR1 is MNHNS and CDR2 is SASEGT.

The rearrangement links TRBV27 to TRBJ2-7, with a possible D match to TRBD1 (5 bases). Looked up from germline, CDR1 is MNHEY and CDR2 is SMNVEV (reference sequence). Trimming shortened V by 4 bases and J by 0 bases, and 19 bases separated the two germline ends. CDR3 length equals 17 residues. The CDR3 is CASSWSPPGSYSYEQYF. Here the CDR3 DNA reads TGTGCCAGCAGTTGGTCCCCTCCAGGGTCATACTCCTACGAGCAGTACTTC.

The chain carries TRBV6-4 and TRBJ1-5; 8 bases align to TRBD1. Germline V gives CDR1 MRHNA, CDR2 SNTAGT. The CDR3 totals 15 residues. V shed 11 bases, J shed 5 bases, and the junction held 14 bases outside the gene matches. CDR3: CALPGDRPRYQPQHF. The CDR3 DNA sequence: TGTGCCCTCCCCGGGGACAGGCCCAGATATCAGCCCCAGCATTTT.

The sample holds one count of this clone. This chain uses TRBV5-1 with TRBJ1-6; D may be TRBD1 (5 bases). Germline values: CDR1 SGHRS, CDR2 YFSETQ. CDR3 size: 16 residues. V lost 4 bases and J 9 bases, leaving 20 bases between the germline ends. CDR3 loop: CASSPRLGGGGSPLHF. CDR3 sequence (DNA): TGCGCCAGCAGCCCGAGGTTAGGAGGCGGGGGTTCACCCCTCCACTTT.

The CDR3 DNA reads TGTGCCAGCAGTTTATCTCTGGATACGCAGTATTTT. This encodes CASSLSLDTQYF. This chain uses TRBV27 with TRBJ2-3; the D is unclear. Per germline, CDR1 MNHEY and CDR2 SMNVEV (reference sequence). Trimming removed 0 bases at V and 6 bases at J, with 4 bases between. The CDR3 contains 12 residues.

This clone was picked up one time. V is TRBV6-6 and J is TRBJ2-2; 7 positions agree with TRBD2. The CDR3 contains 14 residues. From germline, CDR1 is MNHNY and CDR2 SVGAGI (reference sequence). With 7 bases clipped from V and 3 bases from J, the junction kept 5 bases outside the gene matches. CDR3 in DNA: TGTGCCAGCACCCAGCGGGGAGACACCGGGGAGCTGTTTTTT. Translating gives CASTQRGDTGELFF.

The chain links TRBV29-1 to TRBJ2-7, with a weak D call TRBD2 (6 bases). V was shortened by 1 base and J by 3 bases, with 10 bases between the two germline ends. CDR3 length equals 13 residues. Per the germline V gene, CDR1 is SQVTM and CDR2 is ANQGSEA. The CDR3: CSVEGGDDYEQYF. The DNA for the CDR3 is TGCAGCGTTGAAGGGGGGGACGACTACGAGCAGTACTTC.

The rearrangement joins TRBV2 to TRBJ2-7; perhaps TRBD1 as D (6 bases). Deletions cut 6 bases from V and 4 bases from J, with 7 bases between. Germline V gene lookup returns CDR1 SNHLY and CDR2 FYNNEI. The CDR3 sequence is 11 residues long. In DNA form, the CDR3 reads TGTGCCAGCAGACAGGGTTACGAGCAGTACTTC. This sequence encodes CASRQGYEQYF.

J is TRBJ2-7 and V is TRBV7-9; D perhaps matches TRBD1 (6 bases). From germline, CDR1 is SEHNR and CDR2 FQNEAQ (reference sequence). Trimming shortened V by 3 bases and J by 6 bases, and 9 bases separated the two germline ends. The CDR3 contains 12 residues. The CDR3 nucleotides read TGTGCCAGCAGCTTCACAGGGAGCGAGCAGTACTTC. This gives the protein CASSFTGSEQYF.

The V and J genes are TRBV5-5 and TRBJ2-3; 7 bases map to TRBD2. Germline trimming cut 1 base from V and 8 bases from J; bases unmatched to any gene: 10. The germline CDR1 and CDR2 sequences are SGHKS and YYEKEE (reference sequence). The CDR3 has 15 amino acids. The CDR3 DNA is TGTGCCAGCAGCTTGCCGGCGGGAGATGTAGGTACGCAGTATTTT. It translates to CASSLPAGDVGTQYF.

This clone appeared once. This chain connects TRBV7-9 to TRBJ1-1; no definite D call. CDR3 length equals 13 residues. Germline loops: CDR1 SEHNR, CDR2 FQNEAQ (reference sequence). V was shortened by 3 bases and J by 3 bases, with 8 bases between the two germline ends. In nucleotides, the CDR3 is TGTGCCAGCAGCTTTGAGCGGGACACTGAAGCTTTCTTT. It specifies CASSFERDTEAFF.

CDR3: CASSLGSGQTRGNTIYF. The CDR3 nucleotides are TGTGCCAGCAGCTTAGGATCCGGACAAACGAGGGGAAACACCATATATTTT. The rearrangement links TRBV7-9 to TRBJ1-3; weak D call: TRBD1 (5 bases). The germline V gene encodes CDR1 SEHNR and CDR2 FQNEAQ (reference sequence). With 1 base removed from V and 4 bases from J, the gap between germline ends came to 17 bases. The CDR3 is made up of 17 amino acids.

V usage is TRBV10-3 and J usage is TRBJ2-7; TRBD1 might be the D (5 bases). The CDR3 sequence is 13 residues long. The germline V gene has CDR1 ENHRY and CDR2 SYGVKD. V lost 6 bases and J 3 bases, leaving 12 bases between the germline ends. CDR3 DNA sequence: TGTGCCATCAGCCGAATTAGGGGCTACGAGCAGTACTTC. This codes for CAISRIRGYEQYF.

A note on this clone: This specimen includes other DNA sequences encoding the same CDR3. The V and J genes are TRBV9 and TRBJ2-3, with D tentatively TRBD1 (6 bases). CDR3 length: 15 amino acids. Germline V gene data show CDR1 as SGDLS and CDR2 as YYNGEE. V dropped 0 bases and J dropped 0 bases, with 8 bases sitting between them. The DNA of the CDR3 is TGTGCCAGCAGCGTAGGAGGGGGTAGCACAGATACGCAGTATTTT. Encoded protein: CASSVGGGSTDTQYF.

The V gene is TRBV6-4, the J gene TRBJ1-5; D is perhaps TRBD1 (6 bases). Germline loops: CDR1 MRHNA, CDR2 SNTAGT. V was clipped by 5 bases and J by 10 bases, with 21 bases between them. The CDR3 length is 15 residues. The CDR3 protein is CASSRSPQGNGPQHF. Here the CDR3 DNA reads TGTGCCAGCAGTCGAAGCCCCCAGGGGAATGGCCCCCAGCATTTT.

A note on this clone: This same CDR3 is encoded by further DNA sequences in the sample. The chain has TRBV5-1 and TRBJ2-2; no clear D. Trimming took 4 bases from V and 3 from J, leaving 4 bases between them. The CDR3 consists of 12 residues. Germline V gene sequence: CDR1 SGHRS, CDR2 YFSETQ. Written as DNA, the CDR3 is TGCGCCAGCAGCCGGGACACCGGGGAGCTGTTTTTT. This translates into CASSRDTGELFF.

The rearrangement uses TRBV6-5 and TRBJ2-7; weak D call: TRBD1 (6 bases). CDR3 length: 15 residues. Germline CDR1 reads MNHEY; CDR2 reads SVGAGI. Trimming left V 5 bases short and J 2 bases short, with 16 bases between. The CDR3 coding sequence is TGTGCCAGCAGTAGGAGACAGGCCGCGACCTACGAGCAGTACTTC. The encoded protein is CASSRRQAATYEQYF.